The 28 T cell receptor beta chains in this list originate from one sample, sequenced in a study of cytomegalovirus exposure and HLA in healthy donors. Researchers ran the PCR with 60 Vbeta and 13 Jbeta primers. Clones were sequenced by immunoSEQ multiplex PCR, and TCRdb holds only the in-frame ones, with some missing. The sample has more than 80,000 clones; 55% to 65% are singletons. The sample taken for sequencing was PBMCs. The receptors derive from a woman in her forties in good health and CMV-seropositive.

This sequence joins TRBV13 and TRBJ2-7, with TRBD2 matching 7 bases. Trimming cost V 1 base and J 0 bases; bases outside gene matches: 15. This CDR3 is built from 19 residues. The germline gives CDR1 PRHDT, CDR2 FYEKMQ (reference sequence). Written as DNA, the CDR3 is TGTGCCAGCAGCTTAGTAAGCCCCTTAGGCGGGAGTGTCTCCTACGAGCAGTACTTC. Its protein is CASSLVSPLGGSVSYEQYF.

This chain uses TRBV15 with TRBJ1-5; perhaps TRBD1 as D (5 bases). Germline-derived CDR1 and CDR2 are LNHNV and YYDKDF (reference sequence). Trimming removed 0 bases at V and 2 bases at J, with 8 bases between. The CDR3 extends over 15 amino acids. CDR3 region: CATSREKTGNQPQHF. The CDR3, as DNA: TGTGCCACCAGCAGAGAGAAGACAGGCAATCAGCCCCAGCATTTT.

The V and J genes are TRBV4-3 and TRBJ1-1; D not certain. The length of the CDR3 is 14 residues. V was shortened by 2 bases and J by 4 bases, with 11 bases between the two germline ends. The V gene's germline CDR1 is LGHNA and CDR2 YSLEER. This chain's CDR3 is CASSQPGEGTEAFF. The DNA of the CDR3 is TGCGCCAGCAGCCAACCCGGGGAGGGCACTGAAGCTTTCTTT.

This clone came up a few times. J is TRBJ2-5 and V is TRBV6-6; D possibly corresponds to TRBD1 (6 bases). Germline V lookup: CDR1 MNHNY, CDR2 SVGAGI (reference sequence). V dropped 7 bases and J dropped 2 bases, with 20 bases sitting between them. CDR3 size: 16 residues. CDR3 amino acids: CASKAAGALPQETQYF. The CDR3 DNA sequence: TGTGCCAGCAAGGCCGCAGGGGCGCTCCCTCAAGAGACCCAGTACTTC.

Here the CDR3 reads CASRQGLAASYEQYF. CDR3 DNA sequence: TGTGCCAGCAGGCAGGGTCTGGCAGCGTCCTACGAGCAGTACTTC. The chain employs TRBV28 and TRBJ2-7; maybe TRBD1 (5 bases). The V gene's germline CDR1 is MDHEN and CDR2 SYDVKM. The CDR3 sequence is 15 residues long. The V and J ends lost 6 bases and 1 base respectively, with 16 bases between them.

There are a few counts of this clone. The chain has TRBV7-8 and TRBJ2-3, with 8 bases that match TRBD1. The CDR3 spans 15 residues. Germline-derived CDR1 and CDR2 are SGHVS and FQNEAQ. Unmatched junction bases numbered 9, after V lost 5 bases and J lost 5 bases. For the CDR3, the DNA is TGTGCCAGCAGCCTCTTGACAGGGGTTGGAGATACGCAGTATTTT. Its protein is CASSLLTGVGDTQYF. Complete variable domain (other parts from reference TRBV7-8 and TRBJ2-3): GAGVSQSPRYKVAKRGQDVALRCDPISGHVSLFWYQQALGQGPEFLTYFQNEAQLDKSGLPSDRFFAERPEGSVSTLKIQRTQQEDSAVYLCASSLLTGVGDTQYFGPGTRLTVL.

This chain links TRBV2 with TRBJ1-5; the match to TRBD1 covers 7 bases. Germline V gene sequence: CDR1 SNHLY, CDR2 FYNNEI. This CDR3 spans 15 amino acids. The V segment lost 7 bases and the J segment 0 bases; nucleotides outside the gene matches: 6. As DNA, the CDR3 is TGTGCCAGCACAAAGGGGGCAACTAGCAATCAGCCCCAGCATTTT. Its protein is CASTKGATSNQPQHF.

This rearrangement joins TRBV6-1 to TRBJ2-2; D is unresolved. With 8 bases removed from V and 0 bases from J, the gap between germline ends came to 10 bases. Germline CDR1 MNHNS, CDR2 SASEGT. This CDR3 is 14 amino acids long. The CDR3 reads CASWPRTNTGELFF. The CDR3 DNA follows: TGTGCCAGCTGGCCTAGAACGAACACCGGGGAGCTGTTTTTT.

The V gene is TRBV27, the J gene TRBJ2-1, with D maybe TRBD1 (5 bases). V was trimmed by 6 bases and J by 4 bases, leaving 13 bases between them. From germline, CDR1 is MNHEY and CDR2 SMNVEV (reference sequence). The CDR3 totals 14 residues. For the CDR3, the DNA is TGTGCCAGCAGCCAAGGGGCTCAGTACAATGAGCAGTTCTTC. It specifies CASSQGAQYNEQFF.

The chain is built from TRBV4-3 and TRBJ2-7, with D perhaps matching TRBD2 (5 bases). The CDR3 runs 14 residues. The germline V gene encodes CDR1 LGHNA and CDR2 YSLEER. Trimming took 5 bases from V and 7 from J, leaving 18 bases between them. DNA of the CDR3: TGCGCCAGCAGCATTAACACGGGCCGGGAAGAGCAGTACTTC. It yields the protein CASSINTGREEQYF.

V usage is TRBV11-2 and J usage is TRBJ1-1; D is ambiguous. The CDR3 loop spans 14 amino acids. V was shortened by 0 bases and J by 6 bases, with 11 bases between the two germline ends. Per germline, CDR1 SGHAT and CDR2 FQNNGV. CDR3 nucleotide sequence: TGTGCCAGCAGCTTAGACCTTATCTTCTCTGAAGCTTTCTTT. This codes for CASSLDLIFSEAFF.

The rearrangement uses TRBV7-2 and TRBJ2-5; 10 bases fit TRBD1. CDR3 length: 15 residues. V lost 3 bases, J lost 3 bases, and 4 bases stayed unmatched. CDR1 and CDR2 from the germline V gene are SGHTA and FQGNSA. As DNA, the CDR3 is TGTGCCAGCAGCTTCCCGGGACAGGGGAAAGAGACCCAGTACTTC. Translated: CASSFPGQGKETQYF.

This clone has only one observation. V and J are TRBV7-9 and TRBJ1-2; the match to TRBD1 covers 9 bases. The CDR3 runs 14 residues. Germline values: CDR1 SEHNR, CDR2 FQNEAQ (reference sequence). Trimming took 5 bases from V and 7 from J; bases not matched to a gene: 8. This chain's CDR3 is CASSPDRGSGGYTF. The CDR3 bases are TGTGCCAGCAGCCCTGACAGGGGGAGCGGTGGCTACACCTTC.

DNA of the CDR3: TGTGCCAGTAGCGCACTGGAGGCAGGGGGCGAGAACACTGAAGCTTTCTTT. Translated, it gives CASSALEAGGENTEAFF. This sequence joins TRBV19 and TRBJ1-1; the match to TRBD1 covers 8 bases. Trimming took 6 bases from V and 1 from J; bases not matched to a gene: 13. CDR1 and CDR2 (germline): LNHDA, SQIVND (reference sequence). This CDR3 is 17 amino acids long.

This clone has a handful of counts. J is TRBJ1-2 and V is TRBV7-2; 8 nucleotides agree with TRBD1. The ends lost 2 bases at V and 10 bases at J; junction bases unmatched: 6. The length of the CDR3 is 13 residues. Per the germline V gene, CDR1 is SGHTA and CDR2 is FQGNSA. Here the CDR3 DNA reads TGTGCCAGCAGCTTAACACAGGGGGTATTCTACACCTTC. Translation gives CASSLTQGVFYTF.

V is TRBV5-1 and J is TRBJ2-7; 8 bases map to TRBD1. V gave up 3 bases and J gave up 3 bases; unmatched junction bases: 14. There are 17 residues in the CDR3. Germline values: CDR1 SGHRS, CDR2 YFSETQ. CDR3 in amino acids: CASSSRPRGTGFYEQYF. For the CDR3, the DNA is TGCGCCAGCAGCTCCCGACCTAGGGGGACAGGTTTCTACGAGCAGTACTTC.

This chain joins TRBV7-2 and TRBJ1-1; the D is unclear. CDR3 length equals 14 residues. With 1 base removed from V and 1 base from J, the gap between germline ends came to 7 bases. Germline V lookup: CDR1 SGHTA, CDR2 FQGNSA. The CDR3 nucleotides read TGTGCCAGCAGCTTAGACCACTGGAACACTGAAGCTTTCTTT. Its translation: CASSLDHWNTEAFF. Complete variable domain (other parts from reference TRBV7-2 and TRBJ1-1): GAGVSQSPSNKVTEKGKDVELRCDPISGHTALYWYRQSLGQGLEFLIYFQGNSAPDKSGLPSDRFSAERTGGSVSTLTIQRTQQEDSAVYLCASSLDHWNTEAFFGQGTRLTVV.

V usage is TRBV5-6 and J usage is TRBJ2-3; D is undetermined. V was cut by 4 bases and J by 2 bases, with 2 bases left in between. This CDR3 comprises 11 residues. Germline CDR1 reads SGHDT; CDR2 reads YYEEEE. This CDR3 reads CASSHTDTQYF. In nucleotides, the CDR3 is TGTGCCAGCAGCCACACAGATACGCAGTATTTT.

CDR3 sequence: CASSLTGSTYEQYF. The CDR3 coding sequence is TGTGCCAGCAGTTTAACAGGCTCTACCTACGAGCAGTACTTC. The chain couples TRBV28 to TRBJ2-7, with D maybe TRBD1 (5 bases). V lost 2 bases and J lost 2, with 10 bases in between. CDR3 size: 14 residues. Germline V gene lookup returns CDR1 MDHEN and CDR2 SYDVKM.

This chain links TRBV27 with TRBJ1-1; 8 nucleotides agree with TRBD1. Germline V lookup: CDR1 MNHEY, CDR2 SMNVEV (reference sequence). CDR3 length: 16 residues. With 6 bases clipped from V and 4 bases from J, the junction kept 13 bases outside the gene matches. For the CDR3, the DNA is TGTGCCAGCAGCAGAGGGACAGGTCTTATCTCCACTGAAGCTTTCTTT. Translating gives CASSRGTGLISTEAFF.

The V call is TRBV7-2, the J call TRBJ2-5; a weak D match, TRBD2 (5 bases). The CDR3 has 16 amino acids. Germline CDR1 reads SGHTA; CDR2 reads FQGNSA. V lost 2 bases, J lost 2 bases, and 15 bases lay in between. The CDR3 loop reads CASSLLGALKQETQYF. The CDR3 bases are TGTGCCAGCAGCTTATTGGGAGCGCTCAAACAAGAGACCCAGTACTTC.

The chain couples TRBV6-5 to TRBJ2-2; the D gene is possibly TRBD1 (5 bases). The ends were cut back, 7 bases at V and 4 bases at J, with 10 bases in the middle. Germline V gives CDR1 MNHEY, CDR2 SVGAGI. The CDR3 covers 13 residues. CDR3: CASTADTTGELFF. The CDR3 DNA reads TGTGCCAGCACCGCGGACACCACCGGGGAGCTGTTTTTT.

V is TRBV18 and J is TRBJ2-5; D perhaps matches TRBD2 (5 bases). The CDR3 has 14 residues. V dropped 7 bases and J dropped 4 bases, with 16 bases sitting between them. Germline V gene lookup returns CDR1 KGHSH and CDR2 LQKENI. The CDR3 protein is CASYDYSGGETQYF. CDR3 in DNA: TGTGCCAGCTATGACTACTCCGGCGGAGAGACCCAGTACTTC. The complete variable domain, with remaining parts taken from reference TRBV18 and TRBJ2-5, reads NAGVMQNPRHLVRRRGQEARLRCSPMKGHSHVYWYRQLPEEGLKFMVYLQKENIIDESGMPKERFSAEFPKEGPSILRIQQVVRGDSAAYFCASYDYSGGETQYFGPGTRLLVL.

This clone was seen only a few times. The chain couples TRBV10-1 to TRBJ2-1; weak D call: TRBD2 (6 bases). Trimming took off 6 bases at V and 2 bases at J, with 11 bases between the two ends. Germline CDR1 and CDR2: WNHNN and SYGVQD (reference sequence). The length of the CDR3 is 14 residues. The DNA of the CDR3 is TGCGCCAGCAGCCCCGGGGGAGCCTACAATGAGCAGTTCTTC. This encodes CASSPGGAYNEQFF.

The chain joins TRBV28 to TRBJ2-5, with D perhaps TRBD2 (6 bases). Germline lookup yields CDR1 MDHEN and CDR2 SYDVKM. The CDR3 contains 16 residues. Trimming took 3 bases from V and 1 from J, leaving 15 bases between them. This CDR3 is CASSLAGPQAQETQYF. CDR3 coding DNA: TGTGCCAGCAGTTTGGCGGGACCACAGGCCCAAGAGACCCAGTACTTC.

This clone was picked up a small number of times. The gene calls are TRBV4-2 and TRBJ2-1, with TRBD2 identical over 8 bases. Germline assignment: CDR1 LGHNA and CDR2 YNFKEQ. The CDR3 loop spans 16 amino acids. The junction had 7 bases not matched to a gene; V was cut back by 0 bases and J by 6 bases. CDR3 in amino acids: CASSQDGAGAGNEQFF. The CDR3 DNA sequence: TGTGCCAGCAGCCAAGATGGAGCGGGAGCCGGCAATGAGCAGTTCTTC.

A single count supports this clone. The CDR3 DNA reads TGTGCCAGCAGCATTAGCGGGAGCTCTTATACGCAGTATTTT. It is translated as CASSISGSSYTQYF. The chain recombines TRBV7-9 with TRBJ2-3; 9 bases are a match to TRBD2. Germline V gene lookup returns CDR1 SEHNR and CDR2 FQNEAQ (reference sequence). Trimming removed 5 bases from V and 7 bases from J; junction bases left unmatched: 7. The CDR3 is made up of 14 amino acids.

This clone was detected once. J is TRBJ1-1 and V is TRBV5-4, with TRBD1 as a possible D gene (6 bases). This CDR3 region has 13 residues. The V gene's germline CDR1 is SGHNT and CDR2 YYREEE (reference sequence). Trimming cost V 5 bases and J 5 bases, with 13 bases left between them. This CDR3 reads CASRKETGTEAFF. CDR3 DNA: TGTGCCAGCAGAAAAGAAACAGGGACTGAAGCTTTCTTT.